This T cell receptor beta chain is drawn from a study of regulatory T cells in long-lasting Graves disease. Sample time point: persistent/refractory GD, antithyroid drugs over 5 years with positive TRAb. Construction of the TCR library relied on RNA isolated from PBMCs. It was by American Thyroid Association guidelines that Graves' disease was diagnosed. From each patient, roughly 9 milliliters of peripheral blood was drawn and collected into an EDTA anticoagulant tube. General study findings and limits: Thyroid tissue went unstudied; only peripheral blood was examined. TRBV28, TRBJ1-2 and TRBJ2-5 were segments that persistent disease favored.

On this clonotype itself: The antigen is undetermined.

Germline V gene sequence: CDR1 LNHDA, CDR2 SQIVND (reference sequence). J gave up 4 bases and V 3 bases, and 2 bases lay outside the gene matches. This CDR3 comprises 14 residues. Sequencing libraries for TCR beta were prepared with iRepertoire HTBI primers and Arm-PCR of CDR3 regions. One entry per CDR3 protein, called by TCRdb with MiXCR from the multiplex PCR reads. The sample lists 400,000 to 600,000 distinct CDR3 sequences, roughly 21% seen once, with about 7% in the top ten. The TCR sequence derives from a female donor with Graves disease. The starting material was peripheral blood mononuclear cells (PBMCs), obtained when the disease was refractory, from a patient treated with antithyroid drugs. This sequence joins TRBV19 and TRBJ1-4; 7 bases agree with TRBD1. The DNA for the CDR3 is TGTGCCAGTAGTATGGGACAGTATAATGAAAAACTGTTTTTT. Protein: CASSMGQYNEKLFF.